One sample yielded the 9 T cell receptor beta chains listed below, sequenced in a study of T-cell reconstitution after alpha-beta-depleted transplantation in children. Library preparation (for TCRbeta) was performed with unique molecular identifiers. TCRdb fed the PCR reads into MiXCR, producing one record per CDR3 protein. The table includes some 200,000 distinct CDR3 sequences, about 6.4% detected once. This material consisted of PBMCs from the stem cell graft donor, taken from the stem cell graft. These receptors were collected from a human donor who donated a stem cell graft to a child with Wiskott-Aldrich syndrome.

The chain recombines TRBV5-5 with TRBJ2-3, with D tentatively TRBD2 (5 bases). This CDR3 has 16 amino acids. Germline values: CDR1 SGHKS, CDR2 YYEKEE (reference sequence). V lost 4 bases, J lost 3 bases, and 18 bases lay in between. The CDR3, as DNA: TGTGCCAGCAGCCCCGGGCTCCTCGGCGGGACAGATACGCAGTATTTT. Encoded protein: CASSPGLLGGTDTQYF.

This clonotype was found a few times. The gene calls are TRBV29-1 and TRBJ1-1; D may be TRBD1 (5 bases). The CDR3 sequence is 12 residues long. Trimming shortened V by 7 bases and J by 1 base, and 10 bases separated the two germline ends. From germline, CDR1 is SQVTM and CDR2 ANQGSEA. DNA for the CDR3: TGCAGCGGGGGGGGGTCGAACACTGAAGCTTTCTTT. It yields the protein CSGGGSNTEAFF.

This clonotype was recorded at least ten times. The J gene is TRBJ2-1, the V gene TRBV12-3 or TRBV12-4; 7 bases agree with TRBD1. The CDR3 is 15 amino acids. J gave up 0 bases and V 5 bases, and 4 bases lay outside the gene matches. For the CDR3, the DNA is TGTGCCAGCAGTCCTTACAGGGGCTCCTACAATGAGCAGTTCTTC. Its translation: CASSPYRGSYNEQFF.

To note about this clonotype: The CDR3 ends on some other residue instead of the conserved phenylalanine or tryptophan, so this is likely a read error. The J gene is TRBJ2-3, the V gene TRBV5-1; the D gene is possibly TRBD2 (6 bases). The CDR3 sequence is 13 residues long. CDR1 is SGHRS, CDR2 YFSETQ, per germline. The V gene lost 4 bases and the J gene lost 5 bases, with 11 bases spanning the gap. The CDR3 is CASSPDGGDTQYL. The CDR3 DNA reads TGCGCCAGCAGCCCAGACGGGGGAGATACGCAGTATTTA.

Many counts were recorded for this clonotype. The chain has TRBV20-1 and TRBJ2-7; D gene ambiguous. V was cut by 0 bases and J by 0 bases, with 9 bases left in between. There are 14 residues in the CDR3. Germline V CDR1 and CDR2: DFQATT, SNEGSKA (reference sequence). The CDR3, as DNA: TGCAGTGCTAGAGACCCGATCGGCTCCTACGAGCAGTACTTC. Residues: CSARDPIGSYEQYF.

At least ten counts were recorded for this clonotype. The chain is built from TRBV10-1 and TRBJ2-3, with 10 bases matching TRBD2. Germline V gene lookup returns CDR1 WNHNN and CDR2 SYGVQD (reference sequence). The CDR3 is made up of 14 amino acids. After removal of 7 bases from V and 3 bases from J, the junction contained 4 bases not matched to a gene. The CDR3 DNA sequence: TGCGCCAGCAATGAACTAGCGGGGACAGATACGCAGTATTTT. Its translation is CASNELAGTDTQYF.

This clonotype was detected ten times or more. CDR3: CASSITGEPNTIYF. CDR3 nucleotide sequence: TGTGCCAGCAGTATCACAGGGGAGCCAAACACCATATATTTT. The genes are TRBV12-3 or TRBV12-4 and TRBJ1-3; 7 bases align to TRBD1. This CDR3 comprises 14 residues. V shed 5 bases, J shed 6 bases, and the junction held 7 bases outside the gene matches.

This clonotype was seen ten or more times. This chain links TRBV12-3 or TRBV12-4 with TRBJ1-1, with unresolved D. The CDR3 runs to 13 residues. Between the trimmed V and J ends, which lost 7 bases and 3 bases, there was a span of 12 bases. DNA for the CDR3: TGTGCCAGCACCCCCGGAGGGTACACTGAAGCTTTCTTT. It translates to CASTPGGYTEAFF.

This clonotype was picked up a small number of times. The CDR3 is CSAVPQESYSNQPQHF. In DNA, the CDR3 is TGCAGTGCTGTACCCCAGGAAAGCTATAGCAATCAGCCCCAGCATTTT. The chain links TRBV20-1 to TRBJ1-5; no firm D call. V was pared by 5 bases and J by 0 bases, with 17 bases between. Germline values: CDR1 DFQATT, CDR2 SNEGSKA (reference sequence). The CDR3 has 16 residues.